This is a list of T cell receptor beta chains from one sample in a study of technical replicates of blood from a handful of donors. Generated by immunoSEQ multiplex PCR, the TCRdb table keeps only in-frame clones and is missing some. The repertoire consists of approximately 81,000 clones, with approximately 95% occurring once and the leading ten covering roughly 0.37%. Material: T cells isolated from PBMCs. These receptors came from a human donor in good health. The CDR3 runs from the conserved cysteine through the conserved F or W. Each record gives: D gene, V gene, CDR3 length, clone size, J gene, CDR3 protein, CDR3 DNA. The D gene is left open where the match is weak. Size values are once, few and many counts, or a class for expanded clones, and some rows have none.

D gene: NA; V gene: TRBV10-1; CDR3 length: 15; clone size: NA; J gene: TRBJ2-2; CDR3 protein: CASSSQDGRTGELFF; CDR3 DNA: TGCGCCAGCAGTTCCCAGGATGGTAGGACCGGGGAGCTGTTTTTT
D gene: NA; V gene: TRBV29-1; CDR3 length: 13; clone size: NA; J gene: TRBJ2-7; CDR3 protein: CSVVSGSVYEQYF; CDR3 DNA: TGCAGCGTTGTTAGCGGCTCTGTCTACGAGCAGTACTTC
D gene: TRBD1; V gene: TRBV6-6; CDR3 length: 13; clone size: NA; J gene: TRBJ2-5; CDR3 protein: CASKGAMGETQYF; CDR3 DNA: TGTGCCAGCAAGGGGGCGATGGGCGAGACCCAGTACTTC
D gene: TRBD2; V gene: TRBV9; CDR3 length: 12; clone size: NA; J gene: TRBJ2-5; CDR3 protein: CASSNARTSQYF; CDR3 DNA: TGTGCCAGCAGCAACGCTCGGACTAGCCAGTACTTC
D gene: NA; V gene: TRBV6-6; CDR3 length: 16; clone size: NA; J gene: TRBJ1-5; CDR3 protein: CASSYHPDRINQPQHF; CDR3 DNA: TGTGCCAGCAGTTACCACCCGGACAGAATAAATCAGCCCCAGCATTTT
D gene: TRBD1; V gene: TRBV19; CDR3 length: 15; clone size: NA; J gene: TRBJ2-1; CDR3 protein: CASKPTGISYNEQFF; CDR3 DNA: TGTGCCAGTAAGCCGACAGGGATCTCCTACAATGAGCAGTTCTTC
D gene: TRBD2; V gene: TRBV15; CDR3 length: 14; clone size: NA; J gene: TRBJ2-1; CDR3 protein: CATRGTSGQNEQFF; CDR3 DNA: TGTGCCACCAGGGGGACTAGCGGGCAGAATGAGCAGTTCTTC
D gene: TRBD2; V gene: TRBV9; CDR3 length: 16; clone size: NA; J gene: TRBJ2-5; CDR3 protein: CASSVGLAGNQETQYF; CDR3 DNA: TGTGCCAGCAGCGTGGGACTAGCGGGAAATCAAGAGACCCAGTACTTC
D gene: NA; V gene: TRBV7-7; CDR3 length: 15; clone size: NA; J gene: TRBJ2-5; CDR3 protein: CASSLGSGVQETQYF; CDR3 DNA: TGTGCCAGCAGCTTAGGTAGCGGAGTACAAGAGACCCAGTACTTC
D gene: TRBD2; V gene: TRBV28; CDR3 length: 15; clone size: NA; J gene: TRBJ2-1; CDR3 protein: CASSLVAGVYNEQFF; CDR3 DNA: TGTGCCAGCAGTTTGGTAGCGGGAGTTTACAATGAGCAGTTCTTC
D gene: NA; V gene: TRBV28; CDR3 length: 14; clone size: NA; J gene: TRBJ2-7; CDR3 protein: CATHSPGVGDEQYF; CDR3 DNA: TGTGCCACCCATAGCCCGGGGGTAGGCGACGAGCAGTACTTC
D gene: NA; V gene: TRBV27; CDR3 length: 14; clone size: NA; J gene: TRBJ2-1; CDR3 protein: CASSLSSGVNEQFF; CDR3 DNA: TGTGCCAGCAGTTTATCTAGCGGAGTCAATGAGCAGTTCTTC
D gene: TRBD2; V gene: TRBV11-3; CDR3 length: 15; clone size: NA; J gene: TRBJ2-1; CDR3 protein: CASSISGSSYNEQFF; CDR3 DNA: TGTGCCAGCAGCATAAGCGGGAGCTCCTACAATGAGCAGTTCTTC
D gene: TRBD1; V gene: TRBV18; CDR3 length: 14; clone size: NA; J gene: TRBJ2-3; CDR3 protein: CASSPTGPTDTQYF; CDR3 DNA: TGTGCCAGCTCACCGACAGGGCCCACAGATACGCAGTATTTT
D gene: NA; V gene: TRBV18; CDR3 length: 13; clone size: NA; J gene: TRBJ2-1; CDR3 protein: CASSQTAASEQFF; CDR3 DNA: TGTGCCAGCTCACAGACGGCGGCTAGTGAGCAGTTCTTC
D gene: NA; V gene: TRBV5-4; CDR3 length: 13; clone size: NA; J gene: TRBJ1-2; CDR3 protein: CASSNDGVRGYTF; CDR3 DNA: TGTGCCAGCAGCAACGACGGGGTGCGCGGCTACACCTTC
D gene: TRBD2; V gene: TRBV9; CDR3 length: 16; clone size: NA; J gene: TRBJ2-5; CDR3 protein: CASSPTSGRGRETQYF; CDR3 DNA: TGTGCCAGCAGCCCTACTAGCGGGAGGGGGCGAGAGACCCAGTACTTC
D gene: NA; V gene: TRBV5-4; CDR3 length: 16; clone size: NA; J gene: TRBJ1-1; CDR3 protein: CASSSNRDTMNTEAFF; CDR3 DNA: TGTGCCAGCAGCTCGAACCGGGACACTATGAACACTGAAGCTTTCTTT
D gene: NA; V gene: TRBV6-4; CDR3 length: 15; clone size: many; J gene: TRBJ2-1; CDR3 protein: CASSAQDSSYNEQFF; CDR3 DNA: TGTGCCAGCAGTGCTCAGGACAGCTCCTACAATGAGCAGTTCTTC
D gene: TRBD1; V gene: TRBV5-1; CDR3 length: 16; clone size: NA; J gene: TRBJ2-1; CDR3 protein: CASSQEGTGPYNEQFF; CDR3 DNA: TGCGCCAGCAGCCAGGAGGGGACAGGGCCCTACAATGAGCAGTTCTTC
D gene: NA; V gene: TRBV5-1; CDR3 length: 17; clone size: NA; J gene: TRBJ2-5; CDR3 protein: CASSLAAGRGIQETQYF; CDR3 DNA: TGCGCCAGCAGCTTGGCTGCGGGGAGGGGGATCCAAGAGACCCAGTACTTC
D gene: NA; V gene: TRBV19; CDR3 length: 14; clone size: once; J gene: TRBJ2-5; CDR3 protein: CASSTQGGWETQYF; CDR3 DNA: TGTGCCAGTAGTACACAAGGAGGGTGGGAGACCCAGTACTTC
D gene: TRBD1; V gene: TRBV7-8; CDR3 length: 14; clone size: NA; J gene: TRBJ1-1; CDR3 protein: CASSLEGANTEAFF; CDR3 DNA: TGTGCCAGCAGCTTAGAGGGGGCCAACACTGAAGCTTTCTTT
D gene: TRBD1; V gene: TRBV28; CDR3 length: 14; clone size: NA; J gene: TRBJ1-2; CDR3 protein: CASKAGDREHGYTF; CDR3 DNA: TGTGCCAGCAAGGCGGGGGACAGGGAACATGGCTACACCTTC
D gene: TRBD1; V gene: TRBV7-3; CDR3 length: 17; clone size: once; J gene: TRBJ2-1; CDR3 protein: CASSLTLGDRIYNEQFF; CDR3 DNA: TGTGCCAGCAGCTTAACATTAGGGGACAGAATATACAATGAGCAGTTCTTC
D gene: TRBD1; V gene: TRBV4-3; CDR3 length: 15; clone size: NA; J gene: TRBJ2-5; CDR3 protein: CASSRIRDSQETQYF; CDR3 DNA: TGCGCCAGCAGCCGGATCCGGGACAGCCAAGAGACCCAGTACTTC
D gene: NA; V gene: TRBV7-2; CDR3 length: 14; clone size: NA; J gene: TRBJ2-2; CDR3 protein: CASSFVGDTGELFF; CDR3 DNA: TGTGCCAGCAGCTTTGTGGGAGACACCGGGGAGCTGTTTTTT
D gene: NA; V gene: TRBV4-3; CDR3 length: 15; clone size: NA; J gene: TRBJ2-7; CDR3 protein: CASSQVRQVNYEQYF; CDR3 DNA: TGCGCCAGCAGCCAAGTCCGCCAGGTTAACTACGAGCAGTACTTC
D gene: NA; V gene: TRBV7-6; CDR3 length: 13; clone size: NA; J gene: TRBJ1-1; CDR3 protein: CASSLAQNTEAFF; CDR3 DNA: TGTGCCAGCAGCTTAGCTCAGAACACTGAAGCTTTCTTT
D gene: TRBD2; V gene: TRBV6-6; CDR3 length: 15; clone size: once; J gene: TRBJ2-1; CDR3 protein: CASSPTGGRANEQFF; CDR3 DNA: TGTGCCAGCAGTCCTACTGGCGGGAGGGCCAATGAGCAGTTCTTC
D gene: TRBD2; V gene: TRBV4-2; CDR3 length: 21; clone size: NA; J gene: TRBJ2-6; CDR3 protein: CASSPWAVSGRVNSGANVLTF; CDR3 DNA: TGTGCCAGCAGCCCTTGGGCGGTTAGCGGGAGGGTAAACTCTGGGGCCAACGTCCTGACTTTC
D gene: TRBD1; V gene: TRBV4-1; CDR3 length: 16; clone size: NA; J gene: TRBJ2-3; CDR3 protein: CASSQQGASLQVTQYF; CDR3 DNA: TGCGCCAGCAGCCAGCAGGGGGCCTCCCTCCAGGTTACGCAGTATTTT
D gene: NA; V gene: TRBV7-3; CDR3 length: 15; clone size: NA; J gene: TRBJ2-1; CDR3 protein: CASSLAGSSYNEQFF; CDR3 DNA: TGTGCCAGCAGCTTAGCGGGTAGCTCCTACAATGAGCAGTTCTTC
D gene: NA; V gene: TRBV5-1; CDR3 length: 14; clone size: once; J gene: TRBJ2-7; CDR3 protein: CASSLIGNTYEQYF; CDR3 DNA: TGCGCCAGCAGCTTAATCGGGAACACCTACGAGCAGTACTTC
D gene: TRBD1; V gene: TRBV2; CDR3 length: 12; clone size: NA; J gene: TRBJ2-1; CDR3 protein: CASTDRGNEQFF; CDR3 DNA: TGTGCCAGCACGGACAGGGGCAATGAGCAGTTCTTC
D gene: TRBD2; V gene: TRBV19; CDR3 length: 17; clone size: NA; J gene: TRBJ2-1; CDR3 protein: CASSITAGGPWGNEQFF; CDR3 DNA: TGTGCCAGTAGTATTACAGCGGGAGGGCCCTGGGGTAATGAGCAGTTCTTC
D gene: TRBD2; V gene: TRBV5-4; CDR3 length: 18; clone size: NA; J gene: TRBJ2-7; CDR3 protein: CASSLESSGRGGSYEQYF; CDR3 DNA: TGTGCCAGCAGCTTGGAGAGTAGCGGGAGGGGCGGAAGCTACGAGCAGTACTTC
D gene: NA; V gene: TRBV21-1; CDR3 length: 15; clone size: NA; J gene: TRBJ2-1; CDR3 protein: CASNRGRAIRNEQFF; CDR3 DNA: TGTGCCAGCAATCGCGGGAGGGCCATACGTAATGAGCAGTTCTTC
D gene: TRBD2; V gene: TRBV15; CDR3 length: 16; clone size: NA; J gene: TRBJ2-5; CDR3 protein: CATSRDGLAGVETQYF; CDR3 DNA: TGTGCCACCAGCAGAGATGGGCTAGCGGGAGTAGAGACCCAGTACTTC
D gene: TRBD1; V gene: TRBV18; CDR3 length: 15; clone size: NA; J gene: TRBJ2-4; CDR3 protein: CASSPGQGRVNIQYF; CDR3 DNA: TGTGCCAGCTCACCGGGACAGGGCAGGGTGAACATTCAGTACTTC
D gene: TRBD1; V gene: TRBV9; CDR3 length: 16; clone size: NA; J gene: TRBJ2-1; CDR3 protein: CASSVFWDRGSNKQFF; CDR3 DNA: TGTGCCAGCAGCGTATTTTGGGACAGGGGGAGCAATAAGCAGTTCTTC
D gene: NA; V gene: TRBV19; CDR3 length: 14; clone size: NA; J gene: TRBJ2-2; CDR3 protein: CASSPLANTGELFF; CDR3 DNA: TGTGCCAGTAGTCCCCTAGCGAACACCGGGGAGCTGTTTTTT
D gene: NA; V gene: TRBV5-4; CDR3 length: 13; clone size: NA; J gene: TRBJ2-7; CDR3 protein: CASSLTPTYEQYF; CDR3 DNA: TGTGCCAGCAGCTTGACGCCTACCTACGAGCAGTACTTC
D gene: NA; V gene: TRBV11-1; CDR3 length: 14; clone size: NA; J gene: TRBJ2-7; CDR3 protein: CASSASEVPYEQYF; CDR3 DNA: TGTGCCAGCAGCGCATCGGAGGTCCCCTACGAGCAGTACTTC
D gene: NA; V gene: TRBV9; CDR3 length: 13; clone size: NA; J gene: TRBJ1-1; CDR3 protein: CASSVQGSTEAFF; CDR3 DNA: TGTGCCAGCAGCGTACAGGGGAGCACTGAAGCTTTCTTT
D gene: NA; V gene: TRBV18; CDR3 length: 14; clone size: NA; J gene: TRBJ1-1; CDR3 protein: CASSPPSGDTEAFF; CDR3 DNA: TGTGCCAGCTCACCACCGTCAGGGGACACTGAAGCTTTCTTT
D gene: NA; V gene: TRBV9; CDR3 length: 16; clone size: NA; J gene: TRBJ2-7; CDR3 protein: CASSVEGGALSYEQYF; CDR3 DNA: TGTGCCAGCAGCGTCGAGGGGGGGGCGCTCAGCTACGAGCAGTACTTC
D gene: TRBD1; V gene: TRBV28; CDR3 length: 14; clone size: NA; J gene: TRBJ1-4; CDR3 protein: CASRQTGKNEKLFF; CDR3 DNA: TGTGCCAGCAGGCAGACAGGGAAAAATGAAAAACTGTTTTTT
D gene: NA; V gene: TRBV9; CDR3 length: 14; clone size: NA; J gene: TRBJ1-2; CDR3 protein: CASSVAGGSYGYTF; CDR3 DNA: TGTGCCAGCAGCGTAGCTGGGGGCTCCTATGGCTACACCTTC
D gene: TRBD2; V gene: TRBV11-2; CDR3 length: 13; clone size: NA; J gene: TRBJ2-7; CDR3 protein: CASSLGGRYEQYF; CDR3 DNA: TGTGCCAGCAGCTTAGGCGGGAGGTACGAGCAGTACTTC
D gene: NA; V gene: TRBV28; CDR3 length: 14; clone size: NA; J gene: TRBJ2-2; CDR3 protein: CAIDAGRKTGELFF; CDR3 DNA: TGTGCCATCGACGCAGGTAGAAAGACCGGGGAGCTGTTTTTT
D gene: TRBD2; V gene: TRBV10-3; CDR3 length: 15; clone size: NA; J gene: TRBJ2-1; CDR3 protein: CAISESAGGVYEQFF; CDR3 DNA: TGTGCCATCAGTGAGTCCGCGGGAGGTGTGTATGAGCAGTTCTTC
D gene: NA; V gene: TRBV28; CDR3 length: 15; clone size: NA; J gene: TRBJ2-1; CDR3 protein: CASLAERSSYNEQFF; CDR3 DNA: TGTGCCAGCCTCGCCGAGAGGAGCTCCTACAATGAGCAGTTCTTC
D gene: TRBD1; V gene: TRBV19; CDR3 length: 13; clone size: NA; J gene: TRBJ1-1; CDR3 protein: CASSIRGNTEAFF; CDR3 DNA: TGTGCCAGTAGTATCAGGGGGAATACTGAAGCTTTCTTT
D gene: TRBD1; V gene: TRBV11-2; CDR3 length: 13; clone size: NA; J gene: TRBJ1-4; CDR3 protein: CASRGQFNEKLFF; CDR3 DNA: TGTGCCAGCCGGGGACAGTTTAATGAAAAACTGTTTTTT
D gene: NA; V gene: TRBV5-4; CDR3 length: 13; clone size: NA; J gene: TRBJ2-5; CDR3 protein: CASSLAGAETQYF; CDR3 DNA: TGTGCCAGCAGCTTGGCAGGGGCAGAGACCCAGTACTTC
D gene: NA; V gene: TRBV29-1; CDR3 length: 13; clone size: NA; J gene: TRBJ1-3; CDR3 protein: CSVVGGSGNTIYF; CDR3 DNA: TGCAGCGTTGTGGGGGGCTCTGGAAACACCATATATTTT
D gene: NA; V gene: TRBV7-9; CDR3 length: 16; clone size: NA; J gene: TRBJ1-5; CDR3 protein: CASSLYRGLSNQPQHF; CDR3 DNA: TGTGCCAGCAGCTTATACCGAGGCCTCAGCAATCAGCCCCAGCATTTT
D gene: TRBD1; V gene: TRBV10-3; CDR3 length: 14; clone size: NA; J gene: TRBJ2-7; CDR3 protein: CAIRGQARTYEQYF; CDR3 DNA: TGTGCCATCAGAGGACAGGCGAGAACCTACGAGCAGTACTTC